The rows below give T cell receptor beta chains drawn from one sample of a study of OX40 agonist ivuxolimab in advanced cancers. The repertoire was sequenced with immunoSEQ multiplex PCR; TCRdb's copy has only in-frame clones and lacks some. The profile shows 45,000 to 65,000 clones, about nine tenths of them singletons. Sequencing used CD4+ or CD8+ T cells sorted from blood, obtained in a trial of the OX40 agonist ivuxolimab. The receptors originated from an adult with an advanced solid tumor such as melanoma, head and neck, liver or kidney cancer. The conserved cysteine and the conserved F or W are not part of the CDR3 here. D genes are given only for firm matches.

d_call	v_call	j_call	cdr3_aa
.	TRBV7-3	TRBJ1-1	ASSLQGRGNTEAF
.	TRBV20-1	TRBJ2-5	SARHQETQY
.	TRBV15	TRBJ1-2	ATSRDPVHDYYGYT
.	TRBV19	TRBJ2-5	ASSIDGRLQETQY
.	TRBV7-3	TRBJ2-3	ASSLIAGPDTQY
.	TRBV5-1	TRBJ1-3	ASSLEGQSSGNTIY
.	TRBV6-5	TRBJ2-7	ASRGTYEQY
TRBD1	TRBV5-1	TRBJ2-7	ASSTGQGYEQY
.	TRBV7-2	TRBJ2-1	ASSFLQGAGGEQF
.	TRBV28	TRBJ2-1	ASEGSGPSSYNEQF
TRBD1	TRBV11-2	TRBJ2-1	ASSLREQGGIPSYNEQF
.	TRBV6-6	TRBJ2-5	ASSYGPRGETQY
.	TRBV19	TRBJ1-5	ASSINGDQPQH
.	TRBV10-2	TRBJ1-5	ASSELGRVDQPQH
.	TRBV2	TRBJ1-2	ASGLDYGYT
.	TRBV19	TRBJ2-1	ASSISLLNEQF
.	TRBV27	TRBJ2-5	ASSLSGDRSKTQY
.	TRBV15	TRBJ2-3	ATSRDWAMWGDTQY
.	TRBV7-3	TRBJ2-3	ASSLEGSDTQY
.	TRBV19	.	ASSNTPTEQY
.	TRBV6-5	TRBJ1-1	ASSYSRENTEAF
.	TRBV27	TRBJ2-1	ASSFTAMGGVYNEQF
TRBD2	TRBV5-1	TRBJ2-5	ASSLAPGLAGVAETQY
TRBD2	TRBV6-5	TRBJ2-2	ATFRTSGRTGELF
.	TRBV10-3	TRBJ1-1	AISEPRAAGEAF
.	TRBV10-3	TRBJ1-1	AISGRVLDTEAF
.	TRBV7-6	TRBJ2-5	ASSPGTLLGETQY
.	TRBV5-4	TRBJ2-7	ASSPDRTG
.	TRBV11-2	TRBJ1-3	ASSLYEGGNTIY
.	TRBV7-9	TRBJ1-2	ASSEDVPTGYT
.	TRBV2	TRBJ2-7	ASSDWGTPYEQY